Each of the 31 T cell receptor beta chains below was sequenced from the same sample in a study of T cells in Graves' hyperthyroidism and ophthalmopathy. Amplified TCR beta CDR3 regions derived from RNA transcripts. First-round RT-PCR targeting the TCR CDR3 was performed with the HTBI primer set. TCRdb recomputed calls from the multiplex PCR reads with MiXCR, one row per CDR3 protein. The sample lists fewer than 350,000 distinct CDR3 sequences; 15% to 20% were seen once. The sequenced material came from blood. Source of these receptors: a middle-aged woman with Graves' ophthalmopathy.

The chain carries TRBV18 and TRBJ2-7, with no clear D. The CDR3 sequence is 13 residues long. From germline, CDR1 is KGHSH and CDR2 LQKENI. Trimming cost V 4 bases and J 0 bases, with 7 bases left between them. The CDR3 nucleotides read TGTGCCAGCTCACGCGACGTCTCCTACGAGCAGTACTTC. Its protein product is CASSRDVSYEQYF. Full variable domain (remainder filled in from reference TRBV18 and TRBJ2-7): NAGVMQNPRHLVRRRGQEARLRCSPMKGHSHVYWYRQLPEEGLKFMVYLQKENIIDESGMPKERFSAEFPKEGPSILRIQQVVRGDSAAYFCASSRDVSYEQYFGPGTRLTVT.

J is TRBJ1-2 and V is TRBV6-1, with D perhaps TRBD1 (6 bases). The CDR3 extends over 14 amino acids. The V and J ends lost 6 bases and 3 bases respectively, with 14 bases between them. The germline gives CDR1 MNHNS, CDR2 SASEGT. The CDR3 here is CASSHEQGDYGYTF. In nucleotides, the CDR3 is TGTGCCAGCAGCCACGAACAGGGTGACTATGGCTACACCTTC.

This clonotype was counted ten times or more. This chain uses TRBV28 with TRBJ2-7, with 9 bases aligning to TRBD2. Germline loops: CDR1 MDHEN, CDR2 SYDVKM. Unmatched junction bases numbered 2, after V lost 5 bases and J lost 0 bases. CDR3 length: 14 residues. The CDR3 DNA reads TGTGCCAGCAGTCCTAGCGGGGTCTCCTACGAGCAGTACTTC. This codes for CASSPSGVSYEQYF. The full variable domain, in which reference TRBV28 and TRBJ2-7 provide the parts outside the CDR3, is DVKVTQSSRYLVKRTGEKVFLECVQDMDHENMFWYRQDPGLGLRLIYFSYDVKMKEKGDIPEGYSVSREKKERFSLILESASTNQTSMYLCASSPSGVSYEQYFGPGTRLTVT.

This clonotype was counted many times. The CDR3, as DNA: TGTGCCTGGAGGGCCTTAACCTCTGGAAACACCATATATTTT. Translation gives CAWRALTSGNTIYF. V usage is TRBV30 and J usage is TRBJ1-3; D is uncertain. Per the germline V gene, CDR1 is GTSNPN and CDR2 is SVGIG (reference sequence). The CDR3 loop spans 14 amino acids. Trimming took 3 bases from V and 0 from J, leaving 9 bases between them.

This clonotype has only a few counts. The CDR3 DNA is TGTGCCAGCAGCGTAGGGTCAGTGGGTCGGCAAGAGACCCAGTACTTC. Encoded protein: CASSVGSVGRQETQYF. J is TRBJ2-5 and V is TRBV9; D is unclear. V lost 0 bases to trimming and J lost 2 bases, with 14 bases between them. Per the germline V gene, CDR1 is SGDLS and CDR2 is YYNGEE. The CDR3 has 16 residues.

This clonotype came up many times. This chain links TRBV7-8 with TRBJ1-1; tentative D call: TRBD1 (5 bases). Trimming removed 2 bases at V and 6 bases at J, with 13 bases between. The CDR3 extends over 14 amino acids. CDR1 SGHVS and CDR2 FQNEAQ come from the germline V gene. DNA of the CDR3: TGTGCCAGCAGCTTACGGGCAGGGCGCGCTGAAGCTTTCTTT. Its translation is CASSLRAGRAEAFF.

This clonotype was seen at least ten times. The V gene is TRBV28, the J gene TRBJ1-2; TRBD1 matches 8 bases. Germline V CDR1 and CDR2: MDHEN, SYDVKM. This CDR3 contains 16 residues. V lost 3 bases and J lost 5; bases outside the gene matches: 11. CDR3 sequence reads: CASSFPQTGVYYGYTF. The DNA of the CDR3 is TGTGCCAGCAGTTTTCCTCAGACAGGGGTTTATTATGGCTACACCTTC.

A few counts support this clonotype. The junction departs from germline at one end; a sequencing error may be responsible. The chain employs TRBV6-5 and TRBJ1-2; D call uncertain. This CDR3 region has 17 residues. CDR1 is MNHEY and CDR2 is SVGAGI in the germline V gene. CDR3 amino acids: CASSYSWSLIQTYGYIF. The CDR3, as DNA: TGTGCCAGCAGTTACTCGTGGTCGCTAATCCAAACCTATGGCTACATCTTC.

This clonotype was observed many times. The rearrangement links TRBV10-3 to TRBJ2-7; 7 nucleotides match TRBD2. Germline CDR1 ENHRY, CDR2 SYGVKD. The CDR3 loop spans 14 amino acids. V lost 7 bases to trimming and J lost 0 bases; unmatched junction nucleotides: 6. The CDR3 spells CAITAGVSSYEQYF. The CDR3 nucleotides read TGTGCCATCACGGCGGGAGTCTCCTCCTACGAGCAGTACTTC.

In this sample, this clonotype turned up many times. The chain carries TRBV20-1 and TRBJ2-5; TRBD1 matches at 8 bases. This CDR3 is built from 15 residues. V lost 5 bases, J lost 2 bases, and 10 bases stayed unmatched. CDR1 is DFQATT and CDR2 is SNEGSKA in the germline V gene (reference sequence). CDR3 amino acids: CSAGSSTGVQETQYF. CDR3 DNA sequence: TGCAGTGCTGGATCATCGACAGGGGTTCAAGAGACCCAGTACTTC.

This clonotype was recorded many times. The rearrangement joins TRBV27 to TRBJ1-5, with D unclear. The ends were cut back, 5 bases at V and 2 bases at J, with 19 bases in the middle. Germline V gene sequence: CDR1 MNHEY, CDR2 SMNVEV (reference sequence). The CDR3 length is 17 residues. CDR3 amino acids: CASSPGLNGFGNQPQHF. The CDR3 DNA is TGTGCCAGCAGTCCTGGTCTTAATGGTTTCGGCAATCAGCCCCAGCATTTT.

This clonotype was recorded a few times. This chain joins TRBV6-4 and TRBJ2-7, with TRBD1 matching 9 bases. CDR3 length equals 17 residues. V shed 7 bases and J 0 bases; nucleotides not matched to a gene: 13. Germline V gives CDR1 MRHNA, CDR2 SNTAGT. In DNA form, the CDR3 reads TGTGCCAGCATCCGCGGGACAGGGCCGACCAGCTCCTACGAGCAGTACTTC. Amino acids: CASIRGTGPTSSYEQYF.

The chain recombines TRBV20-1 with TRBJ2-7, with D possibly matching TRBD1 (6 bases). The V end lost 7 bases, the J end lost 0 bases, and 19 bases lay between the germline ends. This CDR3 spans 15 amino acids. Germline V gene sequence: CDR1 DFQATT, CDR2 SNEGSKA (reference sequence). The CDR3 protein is CSVIPRDTFSYEQYF. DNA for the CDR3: TGCAGTGTTATTCCCCGGGACACTTTCTCCTACGAGCAGTACTTC.

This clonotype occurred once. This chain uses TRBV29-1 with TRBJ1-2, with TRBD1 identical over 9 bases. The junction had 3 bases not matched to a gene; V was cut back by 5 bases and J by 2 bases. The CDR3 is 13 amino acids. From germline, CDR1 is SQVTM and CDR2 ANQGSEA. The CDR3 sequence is CSVRGTGNYGYTF. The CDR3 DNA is TGCAGCGTTCGCGGGACAGGGAACTATGGCTACACCTTC.

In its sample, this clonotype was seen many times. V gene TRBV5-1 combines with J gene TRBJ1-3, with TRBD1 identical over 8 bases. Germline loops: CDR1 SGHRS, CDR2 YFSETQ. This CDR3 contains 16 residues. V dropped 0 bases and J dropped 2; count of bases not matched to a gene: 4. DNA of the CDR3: TGCGCCAGCAGCTTGGGGGGACAGGCTGCTGGAAACACCATATATTTT. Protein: CASSLGGQAAGNTIYF.

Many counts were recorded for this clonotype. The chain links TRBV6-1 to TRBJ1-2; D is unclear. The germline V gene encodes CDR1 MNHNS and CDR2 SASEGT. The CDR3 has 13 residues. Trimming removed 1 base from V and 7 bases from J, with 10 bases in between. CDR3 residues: CASSEDHSSGYTF. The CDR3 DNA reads TGTGCCAGCAGTGAAGATCATTCCTCTGGCTACACCTTC.

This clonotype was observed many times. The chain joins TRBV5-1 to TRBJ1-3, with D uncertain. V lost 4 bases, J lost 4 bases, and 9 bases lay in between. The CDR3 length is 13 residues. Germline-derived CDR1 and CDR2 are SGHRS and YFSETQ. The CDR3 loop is CASSGSRGNTIYF. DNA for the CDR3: TGCGCCAGCAGCGGTAGTAGGGGAAACACCATATATTTT.

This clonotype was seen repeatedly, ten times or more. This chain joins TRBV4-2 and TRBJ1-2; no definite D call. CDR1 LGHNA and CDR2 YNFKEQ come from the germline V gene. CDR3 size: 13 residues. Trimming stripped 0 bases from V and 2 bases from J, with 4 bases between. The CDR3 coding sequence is TGTGCCAGCAGCCAAGAGGGGAACTATGGCTACACCTTC. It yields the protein CASSQEGNYGYTF.

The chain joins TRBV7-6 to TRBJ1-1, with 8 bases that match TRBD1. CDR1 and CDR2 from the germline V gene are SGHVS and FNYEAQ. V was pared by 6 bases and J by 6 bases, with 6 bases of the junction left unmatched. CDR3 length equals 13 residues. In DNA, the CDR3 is TGTGCCAGCAGTTTCGTACAGGGGGCTGAAGCTTTCTTT. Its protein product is CASSFVQGAEAFF.

CDR3 amino acids: CASSQVPGDGANVLTF. In nucleotides, the CDR3 is TGTGCCAGCAGCCAAGTGCCGGGAGACGGGGCCAACGTCCTGACTTTC. This chain connects TRBV3-1 to TRBJ2-6; TRBD2 might be the D (6 bases). The length of the CDR3 is 16 residues. Deletions cut 1 base from V and 4 bases from J, with 11 bases between. Per germline, CDR1 LGHDT and CDR2 YNNKEL (reference sequence).

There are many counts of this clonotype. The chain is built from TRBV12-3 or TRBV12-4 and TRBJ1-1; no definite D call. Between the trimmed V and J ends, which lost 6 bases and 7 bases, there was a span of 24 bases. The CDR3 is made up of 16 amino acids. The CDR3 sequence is CASSPTWGFALGEAFF. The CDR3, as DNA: TGTGCCAGCAGCCCCACATGGGGTTTCGCTTTGGGTGAAGCTTTCTTT.

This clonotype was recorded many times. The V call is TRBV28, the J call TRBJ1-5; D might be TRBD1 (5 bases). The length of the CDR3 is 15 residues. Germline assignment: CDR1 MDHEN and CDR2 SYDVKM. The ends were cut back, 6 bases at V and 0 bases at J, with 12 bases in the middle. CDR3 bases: TGTGCCAGCAGAATGGGGCAGCTTAGCAATCAGCCCCAGCATTTT. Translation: CASRMGQLSNQPQHF.

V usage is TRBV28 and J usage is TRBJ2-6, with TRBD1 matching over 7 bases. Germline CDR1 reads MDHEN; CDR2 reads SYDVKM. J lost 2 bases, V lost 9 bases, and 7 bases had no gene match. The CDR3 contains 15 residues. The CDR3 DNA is TGTGCCAGTCGGCTTCAGGGGGCTGGGGCCAACGTCCTGACTTTC. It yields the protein CASRLQGAGANVLTF.

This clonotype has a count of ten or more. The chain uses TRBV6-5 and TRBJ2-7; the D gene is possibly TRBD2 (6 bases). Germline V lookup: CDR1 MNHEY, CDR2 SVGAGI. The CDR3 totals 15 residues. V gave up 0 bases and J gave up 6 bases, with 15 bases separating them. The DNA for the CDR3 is TGTGCCAGCAGTTACTCCGGGACTCTCGGGGTCGAGCAGTACTTC. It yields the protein CASSYSGTLGVEQYF.

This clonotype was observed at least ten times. This CDR3 is CASNPGQMNTEAFF. Written as DNA, the CDR3 is TGTGCCAGCAATCCGGGACAGATGAACACTGAAGCTTTCTTT. The chain is built from TRBV12-3 or TRBV12-4 and TRBJ1-1, with 7 bases aligning to TRBD1. The CDR3 has 14 residues. Trimming took 7 bases from V and 0 from J; bases not matched to a gene: 5.

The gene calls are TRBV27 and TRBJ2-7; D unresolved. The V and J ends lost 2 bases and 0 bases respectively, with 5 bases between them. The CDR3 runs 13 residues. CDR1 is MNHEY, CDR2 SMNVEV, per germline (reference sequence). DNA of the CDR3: TGTGCCAGCAGTTTAAAAGTCTCCTACGAGCAGTACTTC. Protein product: CASSLKVSYEQYF.

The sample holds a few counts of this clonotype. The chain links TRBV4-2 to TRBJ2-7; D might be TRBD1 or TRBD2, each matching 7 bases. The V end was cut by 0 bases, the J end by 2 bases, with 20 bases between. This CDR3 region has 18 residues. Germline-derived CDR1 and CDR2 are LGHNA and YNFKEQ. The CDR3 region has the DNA TGTGCCAGCAGCCAAGATAGCAGGGGGAGGGCCCTACCCTACGAGCAGTACTTC. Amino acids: CASSQDSRGRALPYEQYF.

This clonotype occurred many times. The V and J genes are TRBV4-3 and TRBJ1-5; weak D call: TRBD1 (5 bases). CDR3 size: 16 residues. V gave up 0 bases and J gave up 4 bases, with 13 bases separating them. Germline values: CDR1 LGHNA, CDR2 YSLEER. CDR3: CASSQEWAGWNQPQHF. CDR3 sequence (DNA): TGCGCCAGCAGCCAAGAATGGGCAGGGTGGAATCAGCCCCAGCATTTT.

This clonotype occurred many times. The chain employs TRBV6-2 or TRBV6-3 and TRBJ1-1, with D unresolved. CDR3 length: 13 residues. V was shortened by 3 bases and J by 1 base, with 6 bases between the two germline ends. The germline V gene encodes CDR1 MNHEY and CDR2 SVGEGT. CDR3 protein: CASSYLRNTEAFF. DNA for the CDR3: TGTGCCAGCAGTTATCTGAGGAACACTGAAGCTTTCTTT.

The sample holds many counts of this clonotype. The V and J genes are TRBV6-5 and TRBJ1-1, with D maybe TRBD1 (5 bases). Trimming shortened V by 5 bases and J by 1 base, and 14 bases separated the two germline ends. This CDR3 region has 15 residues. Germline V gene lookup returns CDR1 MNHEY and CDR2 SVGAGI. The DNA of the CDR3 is TGTGCCAGCAGTCATAACGCAGGGCAGAACACTGAAGCTTTCTTT. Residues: CASSHNAGQNTEAFF.

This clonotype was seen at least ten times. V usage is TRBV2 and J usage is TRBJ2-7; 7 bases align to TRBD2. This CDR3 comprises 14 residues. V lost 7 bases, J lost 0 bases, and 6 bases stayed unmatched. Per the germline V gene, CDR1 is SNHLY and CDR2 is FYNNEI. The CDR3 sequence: CASMGGRASYEQYF. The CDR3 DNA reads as TGTGCCAGCATGGGTGGGAGGGCCTCCTACGAGCAGTACTTC.